This TCR beta chain was captured by sequencing in a study of CD8+ T cells in alopecia areata. For this clone: Antigen unknown.

Extraction and reverse transcription of RNA yielded cDNA as the sequencing template. This table comes from immunoSEQ multiplex PCR, and its TCRdb copy is limited to in-frame clones, with some not included. The sample shows 200,000 to 250,000 clones, approximately 47% of them seen only once. The CDR3 loop spans 15 amino acids. The V gene lost 7 bases and the J gene lost 0 bases, with 19 bases spanning the gap. The germline gives CDR1 SQVTM, CDR2 ANQGSEA. Treatment noted: oral pan-JAK inhibitor, 5-10 mg twice daily. PBMCs, the starting material, were the source of sorted CD4+ and CD8+ T cells. Overall study results and limits: Sequencing of scalp tissue also captures the resident alphabeta T cells of normal skin. TCRs were shared less clearly across patients than in mice, possibly for HLA-related reasons. Persistence in scalp and blood during tofacitinib was observed for many expanded lesional clones.

Sequencing was performed on CD4+ T cells sorted from blood, taken around week 37, from a patient treated with tofacitinib. The receptor was derived from a human donor with alopecia areata. The V call is TRBV29-1, the J call TRBJ2-7; possible D gene TRBD1, 6 bases. In DNA, the CDR3 is TGCAGCGATCATCCCGGGGACACCTTCTCCTACGAGCAGTACTTC. Protein sequence: CSDHPGDTFSYEQYF.